This T cell receptor beta chain was captured by sequencing in a study of T cell repertoires in cytomegalovirus infection. Study background: Carrying CMV and the relevant HLA type showed in public TCR beta signatures.

CDR1 and CDR2 from the germline V gene are MDHEN and SYDVKM. With 6 bases removed from V and 8 bases from J, the gap between germline ends came to 16 bases. The CDR3 loop spans 13 amino acids. This clonotype was recorded once. As yet, its antigen is unknown. TCRdb reprocessed the reads via MiXCR and lists one record per CDR3 protein. This sample has around 540,000 distinct CDR3 sequences, with around 30% found just once. This specimen was cultured PBMCs, taken from culture after CMV antigen stimulation. This receptor was obtained from a human donor in good health (CMV status not recorded). Some clones in this sample may be carry-over from other donors' samples. The chain couples TRBV28 to TRBJ1-2, with D possibly being TRBD1 (5 bases). CDR3 residues: CASSPDGAGGYTF. The CDR3 DNA sequence: TGTGCCAGCAGCCCCGATGGGGCAGGCGGCTACACCTTC.